This T cell receptor (beta chain) was sequenced for a study of T-cell memory formation after mild COVID-19. Broader study findings: Clones contracting day 15 to 85 were balanced CD4/CD8; later expanders leaned CD4+. That cross-reactive memory joined was suggested by some responding clones appearing in pre-infection memory.

MiXCR was run by TCRdb on the 5' RACE reads, yielding one entry per CDR3 protein. The sample has just under 550,000 distinct CDR3 sequences, over 20% seen once. Comments on this clonotype: What it binds is unknown.

The sequenced material came from PBMCs or a T cell subset sorted from them (not recorded which). The receptor's source is an adult woman who had mild COVID-19 (a few samples of this study predate the infection). Cell type and time point are not known.

The CDR3 DNA sequence: TGCGCCAGCAGCCAACTAGCGGTGGGAGATACGCAGTATTTT. It encodes CASSQLAVGDTQYF. The gene calls are TRBV4-1 and TRBJ2-3, with 7 bases lining up with TRBD2. J lost 5 bases, V lost 2 bases, and 4 bases had no gene match. CDR1 and CDR2 from the germline V gene are MGHRA and YSYEKL. The CDR3 length is 14 residues.